The 8 T cell receptor beta chains below all came from one sample that was sequenced in a study of human T cells and chemical hapten exposure. Time point specified: pre-sensitization, week 0. Treatment noted: therapeutic diphenylcyclopropenone sensitization with weekly scalp DPC. Each CDR3 protein is one row after TCRdb ran MiXCR on the RACE reads. The sample contains around 380,000 distinct CDR3 sequences, about 5% of which appear only once. Material: whole blood, obtained in connection with sensitization to the hapten diphenylcyclopropenone (DPC). Receptor source: a woman under 30 with alopecia areata. Some clones in this sample may be carry-over from other donors' samples.

The CDR3 region is CSAIRGISSYEQYF. The CDR3 region has the DNA TGCAGTGCTATTCGGGGGATCAGCTCCTACGAGCAGTACTTC. The chain carries TRBV20-1 and TRBJ2-7; D possibly corresponds to TRBD2 (6 bases). Trimming took off 4 bases at V and 0 bases at J, with 13 bases between the two ends. Germline loops: CDR1 DFQATT, CDR2 SNEGSKA (reference sequence). The CDR3 runs 14 residues.

This clonotype was observed many times. The V call is TRBV7-9, the J call TRBJ2-5; 8 nucleotides match TRBD1. Germline CDR1 and CDR2: SEHNR and FQNEAQ (reference sequence). The V and J ends lost 5 bases and 5 bases, in that order; junction bases with no gene match: 7. The CDR3 has 14 residues. CDR3 coding DNA: TGTGCCAGCAGCCCAGGACAGGGCCGTGAGACCCAGTACTTC. Translating gives CASSPGQGRETQYF. Combining the CDR3 with reference TRBV7-9 and TRBJ2-5 gives the whole variable domain DTGVSQNPRHKITKRGQNVTFRCDPISEHNRLYWYRQTLGQGPEFLTYFQNEAQLEKSRLLSDRFSAERPKGSFSTLEIQRTEQGDSAMYLCASSPGQGRETQYFGPGTRLLVL.

CDR3 protein: CASSSRTIYNEQFF. The CDR3 DNA is TGTGCCAGCAGCTCCCGGACTATTTACAATGAGCAGTTCTTC. The chain couples TRBV13 to TRBJ2-1, with D possibly TRBD2 on 6 matching bases. Germline assignment: CDR1 PRHDT and CDR2 FYEKMQ (reference sequence). The length of the CDR3 is 14 residues. The V and J ends lost 4 bases and 4 bases respectively, with 11 bases between them.

This clonotype was found many times. This rearrangement joins TRBV20-1 to TRBJ1-5; 9 bases are a match to TRBD1. The V gene's germline CDR1 is DFQATT and CDR2 SNEGSKA (reference sequence). The CDR3 length is 15 residues. The J segment lost 0 bases and the V segment lost 5 bases, leaving 5 bases of the junction unmatched. The CDR3 is CSAPGTGSSNQPQHF. CDR3 bases: TGCAGTGCTCCTGGGACAGGGAGTAGCAATCAGCCCCAGCATTTT.

This clonotype has a count of ten or more. The V call is TRBV12-3 or TRBV12-4, the J call TRBJ1-1; no clear D gene. Trimming left V 3 bases short and J 1 base short, with 6 bases between. The CDR3 has 13 residues. The CDR3 here is CASSFNRNTEAFF. The CDR3 DNA reads as TGTGCCAGCAGTTTTAACCGGAACACTGAAGCTTTCTTT.

This clonotype was counted between two and nine times. CDR3 in amino acids: CAISESGTSYGYTF. In nucleotides, the CDR3 is TGTGCCATCAGTGAGTCGGGCACTAGCTATGGCTACACCTTC. V and J are TRBV10-3 and TRBJ1-2; D is uncertain. There are 14 residues in the CDR3. With 0 bases removed from V and 4 bases from J, the gap between germline ends came to 9 bases. CDR1 is ENHRY and CDR2 is SYGVKD in the germline V gene.

This clonotype showed up many times. This chain uses TRBV6-5 with TRBJ2-5; D uncertain. The V gene lost 6 bases and the J gene lost 1 base, with 18 bases spanning the gap. The CDR3 sequence is 16 residues long. Per germline, CDR1 MNHEY and CDR2 SVGAGI. The CDR3 DNA is TGTGCCAGCAGCCCCCTCGCCGGGTACCCCCAAGAGACCCAGTACTTC. Protein product: CASSPLAGYPQETQYF.

This clonotype was seen a few times. The chain joins TRBV9 to TRBJ1-1, with D hard to call. CDR1 SGDLS and CDR2 YYNGEE come from the germline V gene. Trimming took 1 base from V and 5 from J, leaving 18 bases between them. The CDR3 has 16 amino acids. CDR3 amino acids: CASSVYDSTEVTEAFF. The CDR3 DNA is TGTGCCAGCAGCGTATATGATTCAACGGAGGTTACTGAAGCTTTCTTT.